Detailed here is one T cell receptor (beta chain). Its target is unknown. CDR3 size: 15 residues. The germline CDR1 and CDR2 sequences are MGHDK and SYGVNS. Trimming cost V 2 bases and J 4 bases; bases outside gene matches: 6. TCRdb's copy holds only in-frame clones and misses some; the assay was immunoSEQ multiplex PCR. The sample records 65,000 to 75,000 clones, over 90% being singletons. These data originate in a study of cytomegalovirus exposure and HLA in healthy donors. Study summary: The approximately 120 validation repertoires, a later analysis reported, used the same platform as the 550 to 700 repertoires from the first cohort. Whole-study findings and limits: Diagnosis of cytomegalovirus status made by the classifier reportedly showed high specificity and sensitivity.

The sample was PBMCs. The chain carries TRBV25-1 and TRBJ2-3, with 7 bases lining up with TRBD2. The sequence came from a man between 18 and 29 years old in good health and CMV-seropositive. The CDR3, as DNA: TGTGCCAGCAGTGAAGTCACTAGCGCCTCAGATACGCAGTATTTT. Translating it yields CASSEVTSASDTQYF.